The present T cell receptor (beta chain) was sequenced within a study of blood T cell repertoires in COVID-19 (dated by TCRdb to the early 2020s). Study-wide context: Samples from collaborators originated in the United States, Italy and Spain and spanned both the acute and convalescent phases of COVID-19. The prospective study material was composed of cDNA or gDNA derived from T cells, B-cell-depleted T cells, or PBMCs. HLA class I and class II types, where available, came from metadata supplied by the sample provider rather than from assay-based typing. Nearly every sample came with metadata listing a de-identified subject ID, COVID-19 status, age in years and sex. The samples were drawn from the first 160 participants of the ongoing ImmuneRACE study and from 1,254 subjects provided by 6 global collaborators. The dataset comprised deeply sampled blood TCRbeta repertoires from subjects exposed to, actively infected with, or recovered from COVID-19. The repertoires were released in a freely available public database intended as a resource for research on the immune response to SARS-CoV-2. Broader findings and caveats from the paper: The amount of clinical and demographic metadata varied by source and participant and was provided uncurated.

TCRbeta CDR3 regions were amplified from genomic DNA using the immunoSEQ Assay, a bias-controlled multiplex PCR. The published analysis was carried out like this. Within the assay, amplification of reference gene primers was used to estimate how many nucleated cells each sample contained. To quantify the absolute abundance of each unique TCRbeta CDR3 rearrangement, sequence reads were collapsed and filtered. For each sample, productive Simpson clonality was calculated by taking the square root of Simpson's diversity index across productive rearrangements. This immuneACCESS table, as held by TCRdb, lists in-frame sequences with V and J called but not all clones. Of the missing ones, under half trace to an unresolved V gene in checked studies; the others have no known cause. V and J calls and clone size are copied from that table; D and trimming were computed from the DNA. Across this sample there are under 250,000 clones, with approximately 88% seen only once. The ten largest account for roughly 6% of the sample.

Samples from volunteer blood donors who had recovered from COVID-19 were contributed by a second Seattle source. Collaborating institutions collected whole blood in K2EDTA tubes following their own protocols. For TCRbeta analysis, collaborators shipped samples in one of three forms: frozen whole blood, isolated PBMCs, or DNA extracted from either of those sample types. About this clone: Its binding antigen is unknown. No per-base quality is available; no much larger clone lies one base away.

Its CDR3 holds 15 amino acids, cysteine through phenylalanine. The retained sequence is limited to the CDR3, 45 bases, with the frame set at the first base. V trim: 3 bases; J trim: 7 bases; unmatched bases: 6. CDR1 and CDR2 are drawn from the germline V gene (reference sequence): SEHNR, FQNEAQ. The TCR was taken from a man between 60 and 70 years old who had recovered from COVID-19. The rearranged segments are TRBV7-9 and TRBJ1-1; 12 nucleotides in the junction match TRBD1. Sequenced material: peripheral blood. The CDR3 region: CASSFGTGGFDEAFF. DNA sequence: TGTGCCAGCAGCTTTGGGACAGGGGGCTTTGATGAAGCTTTCTTT.